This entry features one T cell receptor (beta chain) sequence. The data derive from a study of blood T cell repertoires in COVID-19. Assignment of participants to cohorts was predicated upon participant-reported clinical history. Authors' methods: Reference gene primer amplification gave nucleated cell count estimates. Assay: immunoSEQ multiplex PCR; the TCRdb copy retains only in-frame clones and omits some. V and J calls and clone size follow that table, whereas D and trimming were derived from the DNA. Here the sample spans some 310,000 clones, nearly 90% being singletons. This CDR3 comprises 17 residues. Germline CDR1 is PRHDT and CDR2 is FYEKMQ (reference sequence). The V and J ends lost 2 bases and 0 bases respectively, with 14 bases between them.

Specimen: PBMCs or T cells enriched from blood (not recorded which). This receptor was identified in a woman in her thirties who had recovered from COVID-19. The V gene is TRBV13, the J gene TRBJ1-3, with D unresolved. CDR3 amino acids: CASSLKPGGFSGNTIYF. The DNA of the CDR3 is TGTGCCAGCAGCTTAAAACCCGGCGGTTTCTCTGGAAACACCATATATTTT.